These T cell receptor beta chains were read from a single sample in a study of PD-1 blockade in classical Hodgkin lymphoma. Repertoires were generated with immunoSEQ multiplex PCR, while TCRdb's copy carries only in-frame clones and drops some. The sample holds under 5,000 clones; 50% to 80% are singletons and the top ten take about 50%. The sample was CD8+ T cells from blood, taken before the fourth cycle of nivolumab. These receptors all stem from a human donor with classical Hodgkin lymphoma. Both conserved end residues are part of each CDR3. The D gene is left open where the match is weak. The size entry is marked missing in some rows and otherwise reads once, few, many or a size class.

V	size	J	D	CDR3	DNA
TRBV6-5	.	TRBJ1-1	.	CASSIPTEAFF	TGTGCCAGCAGTATACCTACTGAAGCTTTCTTT
TRBV6-5	.	TRBJ1-2	.	CASSYQGYGYTF	TGTGCCAGCAGTTACCAGGGCTATGGCTACACCTTC
TRBV4-1	.	TRBJ2-1	TRBD2	CASSPLAGGLYNEQFF	TGCGCCAGCAGCCCTTTAGCGGGGGGCCTTTACAATGAGCAGTTCTTC
TRBV7-2	.	TRBJ2-7	.	CASSTGQRTYEQYF	TGTGCCAGCAGCACCGGACAGAGAACCTACGAGCAGTACTTC
TRBV27	.	TRBJ2-3	TRBD2	CASSGLAGGITDTQYF	TGTGCCAGCAGCGGACTAGCGGGAGGGATTACAGATACGCAGTATTTT
TRBV27	.	TRBJ1-1	.	CASSLLPGMNTEAFF	TGTGCCAGCAGTTTACTCCCGGGGATGAACACTGAAGCTTTCTTT
TRBV7-9	few	TRBJ1-2	.	CASSIRTADGYTF	TGTGCCAGCAGCATCCGGACAGCGGATGGCTACACCTTC
TRBV5-6	medium-sized	TRBJ1-2	.	CASSSGHSYGYTF	TGTGCCAGCAGCTCAGGACATTCCTATGGCTACACCTTC
TRBV28	.	TRBJ1-2	.	CASAGPFQGIYGYTF	TGTGCCAGCGCCGGCCCCTTTCAAGGGATCTATGGCTACACCTTC
TRBV9	few	TRBJ2-5	TRBD2	CASSVDGAGGETQYF	TGTGCCAGCAGCGTAGATGGGGCGGGAGGGGAGACCCAGTACTTC
TRBV11-2	.	TRBJ2-1	.	CASTDSLTGYNEQFF	TGTGCCAGCACCGACAGCTTGACTGGCTACAATGAGCAGTTCTTC
TRBV29-1	.	TRBJ1-5	TRBD1	CSVITGDNQPQHF	TGCAGCGTTATTACAGGGGACAATCAGCCCCAGCATTTT
TRBV28	.	TRBJ1-2	.	CASSSTGGYTF	TGTGCCAGCAGTAGTACGGGTGGCTACACCTTC
TRBV23-1	.	TRBJ2-7	.	CASSREGLAGACPYEQYF	TGCGCCAGCAGTCGTGAGGGCCTGGCGGGGGCTTGCCCCTACGAGCAGTACTTC
TRBV7-8	.	TRBJ1-5	.	CASSLGVGGSNQPQHF	TGTGCCAGCAGCTTAGGGGTTGGGGGTAGCAATCAGCCCCAGCATTTT
TRBV7-2	.	TRBJ2-3	.	CASSSQGADTQYF	TGTGCCAGCAGCTCCCAGGGTGCAGATACGCAGTATTTT
TRBV7-9	.	TRBJ2-1	TRBD2	CASRYSGVHNEQFF	TGTGCCAGCAGGTACAGCGGGGTACACAATGAGCAGTTCTTC
TRBV4-2	.	TRBJ2-7	.	CASSQEGRSPSYEQYF	TGTGCCAGCAGCCAAGAGGGCAGGAGTCCTTCCTACGAGCAGTACTTC
TRBV6-5	.	TRBJ1-2	.	CASSYQGGMGGYTF	TGTGCCAGCAGTTATCAGGGCGGAATGGGTGGCTACACCTTC
TRBV7-2	few	TRBJ1-1	TRBD1	CASSGTVITEAFF	TGTGCCAGCAGCGGGACAGTAATCACTGAAGCTTTCTTT
TRBV7-3	.	TRBJ2-1	TRBD2	CASSALAGVGNEQFF	TGTGCCAGCAGCGCGCTAGCGGGAGTCGGCAATGAGCAGTTCTTC
TRBV5-6	.	TRBJ1-6	TRBD1	CASSPDRGRGLLHF	TGTGCCAGCAGCCCGGACAGGGGCCGTGGCCTCCTCCACTTT
TRBV5-6	.	TRBJ1-1	.	CASSLAGVPEAFF	TGTGCCAGCAGCTTGGCCGGGGTACCTGAAGCTTTCTTT
TRBV11-2	.	TRBJ2-7	.	CASSFGASNDPYEQYF	TGTGCCAGCAGCTTTGGGGCCTCCAACGATCCCTACGAGCAGTACTTC
TRBV7-9	medium-sized	TRBJ2-2	.	CASRETTAHYTGELFF	TGTGCCAGCAGAGAAACCACGGCACACTACACCGGGGAGCTGTTTTTT
TRBV5-5	few	TRBJ2-1	.	CASSLVAAGYNEQFF	TGTGCCAGCAGCTTGGTAGCGGCTGGCTACAATGAGCAGTTCTTC
TRBV28	few	TRBJ2-1	TRBD1	CASSETGSYNEQFF	TGTGCCAGCTCCGAGACAGGGAGCTACAATGAGCAGTTCTTC
TRBV5-6	.	TRBJ2-5	TRBD2	CASSRPGTSDQETQYF	TGTGCCAGCAGCCGCCCGGGGACTAGCGACCAAGAGACCCAGTACTTC
TRBV7-9	.	TRBJ2-7	TRBD1	CASSLDGTAAYEQYF	TGTGCCAGCAGCTTAGATGGGACAGCTGCCTACGAGCAGTACTTC
TRBV27	.	TRBJ1-2	.	CASSLSPFQYGYTF	TGTGCCAGCAGTTTGTCTCCCTTCCAGTATGGCTACACCTTC